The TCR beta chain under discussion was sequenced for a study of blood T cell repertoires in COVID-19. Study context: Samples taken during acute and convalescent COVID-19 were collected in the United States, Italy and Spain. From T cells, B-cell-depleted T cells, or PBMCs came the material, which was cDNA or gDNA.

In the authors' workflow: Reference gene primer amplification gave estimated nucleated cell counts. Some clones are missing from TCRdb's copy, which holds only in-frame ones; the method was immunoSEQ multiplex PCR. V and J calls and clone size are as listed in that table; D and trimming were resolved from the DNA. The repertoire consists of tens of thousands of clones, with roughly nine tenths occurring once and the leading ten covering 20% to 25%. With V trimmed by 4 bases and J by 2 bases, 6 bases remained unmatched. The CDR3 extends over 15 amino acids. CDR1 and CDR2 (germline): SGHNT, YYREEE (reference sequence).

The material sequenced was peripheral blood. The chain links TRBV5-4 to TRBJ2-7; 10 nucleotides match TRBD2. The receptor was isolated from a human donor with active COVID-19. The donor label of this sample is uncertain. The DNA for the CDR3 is TGTGCCAGCAGCATTTCTAGCGGGGGAACCTACGAGCAGTACTTC. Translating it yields CASSISSGGTYEQYF.